What follows is one T cell receptor beta chain and its context. The sample is drawn from a study of OX40 agonist ivuxolimab in advanced cancers. V dropped 0 bases and J dropped 0 bases, with 12 bases sitting between them. The CDR3 consists of 16 residues. The V gene's germline CDR1 is GTSNPN and CDR2 SVGIG (reference sequence). The sampling schedule covered blood at baseline, cycle 4 day 1, and cycle 7 day 1. The protocol was immunoSEQ multiplex PCR, while the TCRdb copy is restricted to in-frame clones and leaves out a portion. The sample gives about 19,000 clones, less than 95% of which show up once; around 45% is in the top ten.

Sequences were derived from CD4+ or CD8+ T cells sorted from blood, sampled in a trial of the OX40 agonist ivuxolimab. The chain employs TRBV30 and TRBJ2-1; D unresolved. The sequence came from an adult with an advanced solid tumor such as melanoma, head and neck, liver or kidney cancer. Here the CDR3 reads CAWSVWQFSSYNEQFF. Here the CDR3 DNA reads TGTGCCTGGAGTGTATGGCAGTTTAGCTCCTACAATGAGCAGTTCTTC.